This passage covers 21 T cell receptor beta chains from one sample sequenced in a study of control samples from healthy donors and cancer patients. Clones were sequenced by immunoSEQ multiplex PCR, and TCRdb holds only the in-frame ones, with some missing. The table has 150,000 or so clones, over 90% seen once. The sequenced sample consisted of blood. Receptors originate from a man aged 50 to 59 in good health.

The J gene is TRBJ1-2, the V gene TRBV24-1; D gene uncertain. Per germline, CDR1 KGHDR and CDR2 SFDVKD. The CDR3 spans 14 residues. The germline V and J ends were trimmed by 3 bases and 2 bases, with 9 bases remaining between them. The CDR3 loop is CATSDMTRNYGYTF. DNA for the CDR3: TGTGCCACCAGTGATATGACAAGGAACTATGGCTACACCTTC.

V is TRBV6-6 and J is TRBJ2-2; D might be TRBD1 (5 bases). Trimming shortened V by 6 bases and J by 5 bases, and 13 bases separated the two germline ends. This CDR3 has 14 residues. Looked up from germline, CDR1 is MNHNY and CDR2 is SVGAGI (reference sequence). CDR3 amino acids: CASRTRQGTGELFF. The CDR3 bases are TGTGCCAGCAGGACTCGCCAGGGAACCGGGGAGCTGTTTTTT.

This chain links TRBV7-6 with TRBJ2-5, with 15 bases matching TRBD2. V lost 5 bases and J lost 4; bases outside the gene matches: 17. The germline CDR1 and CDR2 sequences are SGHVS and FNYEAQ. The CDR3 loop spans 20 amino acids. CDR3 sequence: CASSPRPGLAGGLGSETQYF. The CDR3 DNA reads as TGTGCCAGCAGCCCCCGACCGGGACTAGCGGGAGGTCTCGGGTCAGAGACCCAGTACTTC.

CDR3 sequence (DNA): TGTGCCAGCAGAACCGGGACACTTGACACCGGGGAGCTGTTTTTT. Translated, it gives CASRTGTLDTGELFF. The V gene is TRBV6-5, the J gene TRBJ2-2; TRBD1 might be the D (6 bases). V was cut by 6 bases and J by 3 bases, with 14 bases left in between. This CDR3 comprises 15 residues. Germline V lookup: CDR1 MNHEY, CDR2 SVGAGI.

CDR3 sequence reads: CASSKAAGPRSYEQYF. The CDR3 nucleotides are TGTGCCAGCAGCAAAGCAGCGGGCCCTAGGTCCTACGAGCAGTACTTC. The J gene is TRBJ2-7, the V gene TRBV21-1; the DNA was not used to check the table's D call, TRBD2. TRBV21-1 corresponds to a pseudogene. The CDR3 is 16 amino acids.

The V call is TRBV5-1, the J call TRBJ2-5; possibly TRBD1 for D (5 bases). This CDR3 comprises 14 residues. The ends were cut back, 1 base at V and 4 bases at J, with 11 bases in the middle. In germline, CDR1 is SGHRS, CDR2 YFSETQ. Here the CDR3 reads CASSLYQGRETQYF. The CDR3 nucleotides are TGCGCCAGCAGCTTGTATCAGGGTAGAGAGACCCAGTACTTC.

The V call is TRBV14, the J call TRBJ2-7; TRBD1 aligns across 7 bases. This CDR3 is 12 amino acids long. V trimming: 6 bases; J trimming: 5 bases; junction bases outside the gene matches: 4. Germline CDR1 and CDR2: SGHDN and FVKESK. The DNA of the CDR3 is TGTGCCAGCAGACAGGGGACCCACGAGCAGTACTTC. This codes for CASRQGTHEQYF.

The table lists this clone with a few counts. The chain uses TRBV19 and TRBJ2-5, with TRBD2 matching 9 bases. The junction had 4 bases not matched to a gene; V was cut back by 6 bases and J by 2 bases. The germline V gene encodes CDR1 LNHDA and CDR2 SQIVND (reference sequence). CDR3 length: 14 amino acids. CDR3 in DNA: TGTGCCAGTAGCGGACTAGCGCCACAAGAGACCCAGTACTTC. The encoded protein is CASSGLAPQETQYF. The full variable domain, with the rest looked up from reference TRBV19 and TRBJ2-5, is DGGITQSPKYLFRKEGQNVTLSCEQNLNHDAMYWYRQDPGQGLRLIYYSQIVNDFQKGDIAEGYSVSREKKESFPLTVTSAQKNPTAFYLCASSGLAPQETQYFGPGTRLLVL.

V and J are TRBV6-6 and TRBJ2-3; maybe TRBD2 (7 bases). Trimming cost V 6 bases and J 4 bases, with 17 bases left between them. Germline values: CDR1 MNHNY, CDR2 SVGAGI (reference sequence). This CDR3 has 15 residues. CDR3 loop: CASRLGGALADTQYF. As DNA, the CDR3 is TGTGCCAGCAGGCTAGGGGGGGCCCTCGCAGATACGCAGTATTTT.

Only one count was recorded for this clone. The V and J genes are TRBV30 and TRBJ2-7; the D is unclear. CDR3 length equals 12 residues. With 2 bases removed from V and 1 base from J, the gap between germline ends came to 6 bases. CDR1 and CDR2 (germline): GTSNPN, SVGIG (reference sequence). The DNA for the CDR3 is TGTGCCTGGAGTCAGGATTCCTACGAGCAGTACTTC. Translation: CAWSQDSYEQYF.

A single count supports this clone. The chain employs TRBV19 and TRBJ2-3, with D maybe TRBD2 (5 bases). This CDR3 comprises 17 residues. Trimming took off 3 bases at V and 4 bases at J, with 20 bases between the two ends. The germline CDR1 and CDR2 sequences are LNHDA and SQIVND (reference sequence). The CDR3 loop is CASSMIWTPTTSDTQYF. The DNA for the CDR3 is TGTGCCAGTAGTATGATCTGGACGCCGACTACATCAGATACGCAGTATTTT.

CDR3 loop: CASTRGDYLYGYTF. The CDR3 DNA follows: TGTGCCAGCACCAGGGGGGATTATCTCTATGGCTACACCTTC. The chain employs TRBV28 and TRBJ1-2; 7 bases fit TRBD1. The CDR3 sequence is 14 residues long. CDR1 and CDR2 (germline): MDHEN, SYDVKM. V lost 7 bases and J lost 4; bases outside the gene matches: 9.

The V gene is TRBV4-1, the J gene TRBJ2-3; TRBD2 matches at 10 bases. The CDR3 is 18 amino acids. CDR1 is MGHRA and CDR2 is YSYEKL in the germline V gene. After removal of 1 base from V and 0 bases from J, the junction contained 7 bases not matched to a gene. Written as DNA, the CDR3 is TGCGCCAGCAGCCAAGTCCCTACTAGCGGGATTAGCACAGATACGCAGTATTTT. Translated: CASSQVPTSGISTDTQYF.

The CDR3 loop reads CASSTNHNRGVNEQYF. In DNA, the CDR3 is TGTGCCAGTAGTACGAATCACAACAGGGGAGTGAACGAGCAGTACTTC. The chain is built from TRBV19 and TRBJ2-7, with 7 bases lining up with TRBD1. Germline CDR1 LNHDA, CDR2 SQIVND (reference sequence). This CDR3 has 16 amino acids. J lost 5 bases, V lost 4 bases, and 14 bases had no gene match.

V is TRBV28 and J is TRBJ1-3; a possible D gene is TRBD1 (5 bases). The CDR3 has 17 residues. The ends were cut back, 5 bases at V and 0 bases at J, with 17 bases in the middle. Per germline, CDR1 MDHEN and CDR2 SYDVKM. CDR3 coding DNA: TGTGCCAGCAGTCCCCCAGGGATCAAAAGCTCTGGAAACACCATATATTTT. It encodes CASSPPGIKSSGNTIYF.

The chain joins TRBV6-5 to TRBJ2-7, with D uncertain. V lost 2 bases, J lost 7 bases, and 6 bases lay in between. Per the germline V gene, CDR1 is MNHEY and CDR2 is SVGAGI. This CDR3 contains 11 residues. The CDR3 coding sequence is TGTGCCAGCAGTTACCTCGGGGAGCAGTACTTC. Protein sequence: CASSYLGEQYF.

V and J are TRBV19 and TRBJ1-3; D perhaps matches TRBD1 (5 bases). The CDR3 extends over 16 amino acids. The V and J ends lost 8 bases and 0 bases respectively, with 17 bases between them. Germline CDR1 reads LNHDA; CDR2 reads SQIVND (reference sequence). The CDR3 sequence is CASVEAGLFSGNTIYF. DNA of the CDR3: TGTGCCAGTGTAGAAGCGGGACTGTTCTCTGGAAACACCATATATTTT. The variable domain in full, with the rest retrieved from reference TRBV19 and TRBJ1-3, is DGGITQSPKYLFRKEGQNVTLSCEQNLNHDAMYWYRQDPGQGLRLIYYSQIVNDFQKGDIAEGYSVSREKKESFPLTVTSAQKNPTAFYLCASVEAGLFSGNTIYFGEGSWLTVV.

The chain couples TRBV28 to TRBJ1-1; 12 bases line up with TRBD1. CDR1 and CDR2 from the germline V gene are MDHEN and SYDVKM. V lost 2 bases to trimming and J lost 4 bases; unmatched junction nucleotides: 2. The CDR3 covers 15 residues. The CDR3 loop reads CASSLPGQGATEAFF. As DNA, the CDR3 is TGTGCCAGCAGTTTACCGGGACAGGGGGCCACTGAAGCTTTCTTT.

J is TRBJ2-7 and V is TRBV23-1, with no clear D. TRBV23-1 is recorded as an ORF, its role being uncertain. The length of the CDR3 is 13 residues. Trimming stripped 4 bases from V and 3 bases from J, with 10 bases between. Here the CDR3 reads CASSRTLDYEQYF. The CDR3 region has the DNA TGCGCCAGCAGTCGTACACTCGACTACGAGCAGTACTTC.

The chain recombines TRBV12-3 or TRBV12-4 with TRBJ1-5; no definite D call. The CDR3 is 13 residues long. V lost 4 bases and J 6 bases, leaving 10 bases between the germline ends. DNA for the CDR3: TGTGCCAGCAGTTCAATGGATCGTCAGCCCCAGCATTTT. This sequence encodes CASSSMDRQPQHF.

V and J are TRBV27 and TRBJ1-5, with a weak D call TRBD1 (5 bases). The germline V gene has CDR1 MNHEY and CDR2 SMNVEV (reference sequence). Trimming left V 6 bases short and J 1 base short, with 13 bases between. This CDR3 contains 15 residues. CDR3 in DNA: TGTGCCAGCAGAGGGACGGCAGGCAGCAATCAGCCCCAGCATTTT. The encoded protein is CASRGTAGSNQPQHF.